This TCR beta chain is drawn from a study of T cells in Graves' hyperthyroidism and ophthalmopathy. Germline V gene sequence: CDR1 GTSNPN, CDR2 SVGIG (reference sequence). This CDR3 is 14 amino acids long. V shed 3 bases and J 7 bases; nucleotides not matched to a gene: 3. Graves' hyperthyroidism qualified as stable when ophthalmopathy did not progress within 18 months. It was RNA transcripts that yielded the amplified TCR beta CDR3 regions. The HTBI primer set drove a first-round RT-PCR of the TCR CDR3. TCRdb recomputed calls from the multiplex PCR reads with MiXCR, one row per CDR3 protein. In the table there are hundreds of thousands of distinct CDR3 sequences, roughly 16% of which are singletons. General study findings and limits: Blood held most thyroid clonotypes expanded above 0.001 frequency.

This clonotype has just a few counts. Its antigen remains unknown. The TCR was taken from a woman in her twenties or thirties with Graves' hyperthyroidism. This chain uses TRBV30 with TRBJ1-6; TRBD1 matches 10 bases. The specimen sequenced was blood. Written as DNA, the CDR3 is TGTGCCTGGAGCAGACAGGGGGCAAATTCACCCCTCCACTTT. Its translation: CAWSRQGANSPLHF.